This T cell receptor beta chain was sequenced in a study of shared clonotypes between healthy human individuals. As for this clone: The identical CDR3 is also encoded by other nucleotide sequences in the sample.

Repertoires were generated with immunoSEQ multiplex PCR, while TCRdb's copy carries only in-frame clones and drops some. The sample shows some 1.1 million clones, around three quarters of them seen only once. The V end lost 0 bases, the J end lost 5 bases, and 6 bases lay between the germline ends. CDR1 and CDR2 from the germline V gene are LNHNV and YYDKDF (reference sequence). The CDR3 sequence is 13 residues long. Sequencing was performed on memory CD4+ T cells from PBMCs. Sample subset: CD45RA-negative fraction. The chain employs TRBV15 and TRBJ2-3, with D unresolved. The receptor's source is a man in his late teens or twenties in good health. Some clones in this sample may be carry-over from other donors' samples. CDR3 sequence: CATSRDPGDTQYF. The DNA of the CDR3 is TGTGCCACCAGCAGAGATCCTGGAGATACGCAGTATTTT.